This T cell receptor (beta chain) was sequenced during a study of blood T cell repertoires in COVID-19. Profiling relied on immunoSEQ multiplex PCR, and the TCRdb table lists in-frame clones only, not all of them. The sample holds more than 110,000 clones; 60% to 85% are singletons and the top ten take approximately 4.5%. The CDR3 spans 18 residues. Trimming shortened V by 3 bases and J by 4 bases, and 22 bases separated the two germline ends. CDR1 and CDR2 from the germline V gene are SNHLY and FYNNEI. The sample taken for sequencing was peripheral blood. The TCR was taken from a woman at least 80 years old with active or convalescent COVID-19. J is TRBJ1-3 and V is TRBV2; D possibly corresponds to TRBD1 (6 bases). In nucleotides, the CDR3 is TGTGCCAGCAGTGAGAGGGGACCGGGGCAGGGGAAAGGAAACACCATATATTTT. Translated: CASSERGPGQGKGNTIYF.